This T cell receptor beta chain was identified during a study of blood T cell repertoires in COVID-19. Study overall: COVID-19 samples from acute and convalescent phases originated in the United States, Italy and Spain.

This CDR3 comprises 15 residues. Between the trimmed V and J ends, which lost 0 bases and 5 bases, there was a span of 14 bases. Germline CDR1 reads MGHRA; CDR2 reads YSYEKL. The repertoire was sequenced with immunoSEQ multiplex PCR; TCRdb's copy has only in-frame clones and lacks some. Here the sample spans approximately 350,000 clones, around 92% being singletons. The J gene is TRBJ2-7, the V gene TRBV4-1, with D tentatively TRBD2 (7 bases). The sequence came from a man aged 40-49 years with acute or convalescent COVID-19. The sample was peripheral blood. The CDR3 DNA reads TGCGCCAGCAGCCAAGAGGGGGGGCTATCCAACGAGCAGTACTTC. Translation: CASSQEGGLSNEQYF.